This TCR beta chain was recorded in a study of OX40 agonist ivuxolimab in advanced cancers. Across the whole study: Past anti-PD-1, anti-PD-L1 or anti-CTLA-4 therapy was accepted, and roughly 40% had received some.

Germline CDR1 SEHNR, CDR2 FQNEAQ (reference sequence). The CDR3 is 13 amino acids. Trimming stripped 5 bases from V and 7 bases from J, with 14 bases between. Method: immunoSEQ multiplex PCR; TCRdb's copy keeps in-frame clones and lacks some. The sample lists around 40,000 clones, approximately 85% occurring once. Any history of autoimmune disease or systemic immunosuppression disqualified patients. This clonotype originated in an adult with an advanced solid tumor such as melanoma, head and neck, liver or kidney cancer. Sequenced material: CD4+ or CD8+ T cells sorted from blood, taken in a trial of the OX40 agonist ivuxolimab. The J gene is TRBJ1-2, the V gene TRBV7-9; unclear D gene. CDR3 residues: CASSPASGVGYTF. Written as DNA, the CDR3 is TGTGCCAGCAGCCCCGCATCCGGGGTTGGCTACACCTTC.